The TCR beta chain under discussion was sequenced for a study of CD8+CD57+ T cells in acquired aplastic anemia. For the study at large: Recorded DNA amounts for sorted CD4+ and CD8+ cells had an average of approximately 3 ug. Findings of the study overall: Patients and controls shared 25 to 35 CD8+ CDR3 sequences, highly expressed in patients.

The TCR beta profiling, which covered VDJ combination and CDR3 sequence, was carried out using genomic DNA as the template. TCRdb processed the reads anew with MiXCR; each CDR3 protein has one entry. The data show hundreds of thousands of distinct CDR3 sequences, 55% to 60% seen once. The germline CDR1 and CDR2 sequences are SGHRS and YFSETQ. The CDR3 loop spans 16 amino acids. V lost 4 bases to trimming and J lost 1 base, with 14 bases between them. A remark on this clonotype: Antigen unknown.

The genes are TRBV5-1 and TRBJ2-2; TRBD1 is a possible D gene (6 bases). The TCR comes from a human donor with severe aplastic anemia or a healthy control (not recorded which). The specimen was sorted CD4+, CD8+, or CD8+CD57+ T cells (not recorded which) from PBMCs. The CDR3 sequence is CASSPRGTRNTGELFF. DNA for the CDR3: TGCGCCAGCAGCCCGAGGGGGACAAGGAACACCGGGGAGCTGTTTTTT.